The rows below give T cell receptor beta chains drawn from one sample of a study of T cell responses to AZD1222 COVID-19 vaccine. Sequencing used immunoSEQ multiplex PCR; TCRdb keeps in-frame clones, though not all of them. Of 200,000 to 250,000 clones listed, about 92% are singletons. The sample was peripheral blood, taken on day 0 of MenACWY control vaccination. The receptors shown here come from an adult in good health. The CDR3 runs from the conserved cysteine through the conserved F or W. Fields, in order: clone size, J gene, D gene, V gene, CDR3 DNA, CDR3 protein. D genes are given only for firm matches. Clone size is shown for a subset of rows, as once, few, many or a class of expanded clone.

clone size: NA
J gene: TRBJ2-3
D gene: TRBD2
V gene: TRBV27
CDR3 DNA: TGTGCCAGCAGAAGACTAGCGGGTGGTAGCACAGATACGCAGTATTTT
CDR3 protein: CASRRLAGGSTDTQYF

clone size: NA
J gene: TRBJ1-5
D gene: TRBD1
V gene: TRBV19
CDR3 DNA: TGTGCCAGTACGACAGGGCCCCAGCCCCAGCATTTT
CDR3 protein: CASTTGPQPQHF

clone size: NA
J gene: TRBJ2-1
D gene: NA
V gene: TRBV3-1/TRBV3-2
CDR3 DNA: TGTGCCAGCAGCCAAGGACGGGGGAGACTCGCTGAGCAGTTCTTC
CDR3 protein: CASSQGRGRLAEQFF

clone size: NA
J gene: TRBJ2-5
D gene: NA
V gene: TRBV29-1
CDR3 DNA: TGCAGCGTTGTACAACTGGAGACCCAGTACTTC
CDR3 protein: CSVVQLETQYF

clone size: NA
J gene: TRBJ1-2
D gene: TRBD1
V gene: TRBV3-1/TRBV3-2
CDR3 DNA: TGTGCCAGCAGCCTTGGACAGGGGGTAGAGGGCTACACCTTC
CDR3 protein: CASSLGQGVEGYTF

clone size: NA
J gene: TRBJ1-2
D gene: TRBD1
V gene: TRBV4-1
CDR3 DNA: TGCGCCAGCGGTCGGGACAGGGTGAACTATGGCTACACCTTC
CDR3 protein: CASGRDRVNYGYTF

clone size: NA
J gene: TRBJ2-1
D gene: NA
V gene: TRBV18
CDR3 DNA: TGTGCCAGCTCACGGGGGGGGCCCATAGCGGGTGAGCAGTTCTTC
CDR3 protein: CASSRGGPIAGEQFF

clone size: once
J gene: TRBJ2-2
D gene: NA
V gene: TRBV29-1
CDR3 DNA: TGCAGCGTCGCCCCGGGCGGACCCGGGGAGCTGTTTTTT
CDR3 protein: CSVAPGGPGELFF

clone size: NA
J gene: TRBJ1-5
D gene: NA
V gene: TRBV19
CDR3 DNA: TGTGCCACCCTCAAGTTGATAGGGTCCCAAACTAGCAATCAGCCCCAGCATTTT
CDR3 protein: CATLKLIGSQTSNQPQHF

clone size: few
J gene: TRBJ1-2
D gene: NA
V gene: TRBV10-1
CDR3 DNA: TGCGCCAGCAGTGACTCTGCGACAGTTTATGGCTACACCTTC
CDR3 protein: CASSDSATVYGYTF

clone size: NA
J gene: TRBJ1-2
D gene: NA
V gene: TRBV9
CDR3 DNA: TGTGCCAGCAGCGTAGATCGGTATGGCTACACCTTC
CDR3 protein: CASSVDRYGYTF

clone size: NA
J gene: TRBJ2-2
D gene: TRBD2
V gene: TRBV6-5
CDR3 DNA: TGTGCCAGCAGTTACACTAGCGGGGGCCTACCCGGGGAGCTGTTTTTT
CDR3 protein: CASSYTSGGLPGELFF

clone size: NA
J gene: TRBJ1-2
D gene: NA
V gene: TRBV30
CDR3 DNA: TGTGCCTGGGAACAGGGTAACTATGGCTACACCTTC
CDR3 protein: CAWEQGNYGYTF

clone size: NA
J gene: TRBJ1-5
D gene: NA
V gene: TRBV19
CDR3 DNA: TGTGCCAGTAGTATAGGTCACAATCAGCCCCAGCATTTT
CDR3 protein: CASSIGHNQPQHF

clone size: NA
J gene: TRBJ2-2
D gene: NA
V gene: TRBV5-1
CDR3 DNA: TGCGCCAGCAGCTCAGGGTTTACGGACACCGGGGAGCTGTTTTTT
CDR3 protein: CASSSGFTDTGELFF

clone size: NA
J gene: TRBJ1-2
D gene: NA
V gene: TRBV19
CDR3 DNA: TGTGCCAGTAGTATATCCACCTCCAACTATGGCTACACCTTC
CDR3 protein: CASSISTSNYGYTF

clone size: NA
J gene: TRBJ1-2
D gene: TRBD1
V gene: TRBV7-6
CDR3 DNA: TGTGCCAGCAGTCCCGACAGGGACACCTATGGCTACACCTTC
CDR3 protein: CASSPDRDTYGYTF

clone size: NA
J gene: TRBJ2-1
D gene: NA
V gene: TRBV21-1
CDR3 DNA: TGTGCCAGCAGCAAAGTGGCTGTACACTGGCGCCTCTCCTACAATGAGCAGTTCTTC
CDR3 protein: CASSKVAVHWRLSYNEQFF

clone size: NA
J gene: TRBJ1-6
D gene: TRBD1
V gene: TRBV30
CDR3 DNA: TGTGCCTGGAGTGAGGGACAGGGTTCTTTTTCACCCCTCCACTTT
CDR3 protein: CAWSEGQGSFSPLHF

clone size: NA
J gene: TRBJ1-2
D gene: NA
V gene: TRBV11-2
CDR3 DNA: TGTGCCAGCAGCTTACCCGGAGGGTACGGCTACACCTTC
CDR3 protein: CASSLPGGYGYTF

clone size: once
J gene: TRBJ2-1
D gene: TRBD1
V gene: TRBV10-1
CDR3 DNA: TGCGCCAGTCCTTACTTCAGGACAGGGCCCTACAATGAGCAGTTCTTC
CDR3 protein: CASPYFRTGPYNEQFF

clone size: NA
J gene: TRBJ1-1
D gene: NA
V gene: TRBV7-2
CDR3 DNA: TGTGCCAGCAGCTTACAGGGACTGAACACTGAAGCTTTCTTT
CDR3 protein: CASSLQGLNTEAFF

clone size: NA
J gene: TRBJ1-5
D gene: TRBD1
V gene: TRBV2
CDR3 DNA: TGTGCCAGCAGGGGACAGGGTCAGCCCCAGCATTTT
CDR3 protein: CASRGQGQPQHF

clone size: NA
J gene: TRBJ2-3
D gene: TRBD1
V gene: TRBV6-5
CDR3 DNA: TGTGCCAGCAGTTACCGAGGGGGCCCAGATACGCAGTATTTT
CDR3 protein: CASSYRGGPDTQYF

clone size: NA
J gene: TRBJ2-7
D gene: TRBD2
V gene: TRBV6-5
CDR3 DNA: TGTGCCAGCAGTACCGGGGGGGGGTCCACCTACGAGCAGTACTTC
CDR3 protein: CASSTGGGSTYEQYF

clone size: NA
J gene: TRBJ1-2
D gene: NA
V gene: TRBV18
CDR3 DNA: TGTGCCAGCTCACCACCGTTAAGTGTACAGGGTGAAGATGGCTACACCTTC
CDR3 protein: CASSPPLSVQGEDGYTF

clone size: NA
J gene: TRBJ2-1
D gene: TRBD1
V gene: TRBV7-2
CDR3 DNA: TGTGCCAGCAGACAACAGGGGGCGTCTATTATGAATGAGCAGTTCTTC
CDR3 protein: CASRQQGASIMNEQFF

clone size: NA
J gene: TRBJ1-5
D gene: NA
V gene: TRBV6-6
CDR3 DNA: TGTGCCAGCAGTTTATTGACAGACTCCAATCAGCCCCAGCATTTT
CDR3 protein: CASSLLTDSNQPQHF

clone size: NA
J gene: TRBJ2-3
D gene: TRBD2
V gene: TRBV10-1
CDR3 DNA: TGCGCCAGCAGTAAGCTAGCGGGTGGAGGAGGTACGCAGTATTTT
CDR3 protein: CASSKLAGGGGTQYF

clone size: NA
J gene: TRBJ1-2
D gene: NA
V gene: TRBV27
CDR3 DNA: TGTGCCAGCAGCTCTCCAGGGTCCCCTAACTATGGCTACACCTTC
CDR3 protein: CASSSPGSPNYGYTF

clone size: NA
J gene: TRBJ1-3
D gene: NA
V gene: TRBV2
CDR3 DNA: TGTGCCAGCAGTGAAGCCCAAATTGTTATATATTTT
CDR3 protein: CASSEAQIVIYF

clone size: NA
J gene: TRBJ2-6
D gene: NA
V gene: TRBV7-2
CDR3 DNA: TGTGCCAGCAGCTTAGGTCTCTCTGGGGCCAACGTCCTGACTTTC
CDR3 protein: CASSLGLSGANVLTF

clone size: once
J gene: TRBJ1-6
D gene: TRBD1
V gene: TRBV6-2/TRBV6-3
CDR3 DNA: TGTGCCAGCAGTCCCCCGGGACAGCCGTATTCACCCCTCCACTTT
CDR3 protein: CASSPPGQPYSPLHF

clone size: NA
J gene: TRBJ1-1
D gene: TRBD1
V gene: TRBV5-4
CDR3 DNA: TGTGCCAGCAGCCCCGACAGGGTATTAGGTAACACTGAAGCTTTCTTT
CDR3 protein: CASSPDRVLGNTEAFF

clone size: NA
J gene: TRBJ2-5
D gene: TRBD2
V gene: TRBV7-2
CDR3 DNA: TGTGCCAGCAGCTTAGGGCGCGGGGGGGAGACCCAGTACTTC
CDR3 protein: CASSLGRGGETQYF

clone size: NA
J gene: TRBJ1-5
D gene: NA
V gene: TRBV27
CDR3 DNA: TGTGCCAGCAGTTTAGATGCTTGGCAGCCCCAGCATTTT
CDR3 protein: CASSLDAWQPQHF

clone size: NA
J gene: TRBJ2-5
D gene: NA
V gene: TRBV18
CDR3 DNA: TGTGCCAGCTCACCACCGGGCAGGGCCGTGCAAGAGACCCAGTACTTC
CDR3 protein: CASSPPGRAVQETQYF

clone size: NA
J gene: TRBJ1-5
D gene: TRBD1
V gene: TRBV6-6
CDR3 DNA: TGTGCCAGCAGTCCGGGGGACAGGGGCCCTAATCAGCCCCAGCATTTT
CDR3 protein: CASSPGDRGPNQPQHF

clone size: NA
J gene: TRBJ1-5
D gene: NA
V gene: TRBV7-8
CDR3 DNA: TGTGCCAGCAGCTCCGACAGGCCCCATAGCAATCAGCCCCAGCATTTT
CDR3 protein: CASSSDRPHSNQPQHF

clone size: NA
J gene: TRBJ1-1
D gene: TRBD1
V gene: TRBV7-2
CDR3 DNA: TGTGCCAGCAGCTGGGGGACAGGGGGGAACACTGAAGCTTTCTTT
CDR3 protein: CASSWGTGGNTEAFF

clone size: NA
J gene: TRBJ1-3
D gene: NA
V gene: TRBV2
CDR3 DNA: TGTGCCAGCAGCGGGGGGAATGGAAACACCATATATTTT
CDR3 protein: CASSGGNGNTIYF

clone size: once
J gene: TRBJ1-1
D gene: NA
V gene: TRBV18
CDR3 DNA: TGTGCCAGCTCACCAATCCTTCCCAGAGAGAACACTGAAGCTTTCTTT
CDR3 protein: CASSPILPRENTEAFF

clone size: NA
J gene: TRBJ1-1
D gene: NA
V gene: TRBV10-2
CDR3 DNA: TGCGCCAGCAGGGAGGGGACCCCGGCCATGAACACTGAAGCTTTCTTT
CDR3 protein: CASREGTPAMNTEAFF

clone size: NA
J gene: TRBJ2-1
D gene: TRBD2
V gene: TRBV5-1
CDR3 DNA: TGCGCCAGCAGAAAAGCGGGGGACTCCTACAATGAGCAGTTCTTC
CDR3 protein: CASRKAGDSYNEQFF

clone size: NA
J gene: TRBJ1-1
D gene: NA
V gene: TRBV20-1
CDR3 DNA: TGCAGTGCGAGAGGGACTGAAGCTTTCTTT
CDR3 protein: CSARGTEAFF

clone size: NA
J gene: TRBJ1-1
D gene: TRBD1
V gene: TRBV19
CDR3 DNA: TGTGCCAGTAGTATTAAAGCGGACAGGGGATCCACTGAAGCTTTCTTT
CDR3 protein: CASSIKADRGSTEAFF

clone size: once
J gene: TRBJ2-1
D gene: NA
V gene: TRBV7-8
CDR3 DNA: TGTGCCAGCAGCTTAGTTGCTGGTGAGCAGTTCTTC
CDR3 protein: CASSLVAGEQFF

clone size: NA
J gene: TRBJ2-2
D gene: NA
V gene: TRBV6-5
CDR3 DNA: TGTGCCACTCGCGCGAGCACCGGGGAGCTGTTTTTT
CDR3 protein: CATRASTGELFF

clone size: NA
J gene: TRBJ1-1
D gene: NA
V gene: TRBV27
CDR3 DNA: TGTGCCAGCAGTTTGGGATACATGAACACTGAAGCTTTCTTT
CDR3 protein: CASSLGYMNTEAFF

clone size: NA
J gene: TRBJ1-2
D gene: NA
V gene: TRBV20-1
CDR3 DNA: TGCAGTGCTAGAGTCAGGAATGGCTACACCTTC
CDR3 protein: CSARVRNGYTF

clone size: NA
J gene: TRBJ1-3
D gene: NA
V gene: TRBV18
CDR3 DNA: TGTGCCAGCTCACCCTCTTTAAACAGCCTTGGAAACACCATATATTTT
CDR3 protein: CASSPSLNSLGNTIYF

clone size: NA
J gene: TRBJ1-6
D gene: TRBD1
V gene: TRBV10-1
CDR3 DNA: TGCGCCAGTACTCCCCCGGGACAGGGGCTTCTTTCACCCCTCCACTTT
CDR3 protein: CASTPPGQGLLSPLHF